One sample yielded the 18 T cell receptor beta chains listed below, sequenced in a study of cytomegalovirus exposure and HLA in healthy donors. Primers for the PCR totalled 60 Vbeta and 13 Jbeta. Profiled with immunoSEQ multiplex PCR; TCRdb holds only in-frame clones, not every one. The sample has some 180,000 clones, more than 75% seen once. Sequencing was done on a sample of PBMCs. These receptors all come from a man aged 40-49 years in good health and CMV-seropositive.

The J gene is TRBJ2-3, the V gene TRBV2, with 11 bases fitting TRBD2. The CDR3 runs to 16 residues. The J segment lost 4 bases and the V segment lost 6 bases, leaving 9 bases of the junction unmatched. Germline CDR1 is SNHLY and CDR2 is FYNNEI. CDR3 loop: CASSRLSGRAPDTQYF. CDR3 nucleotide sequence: TGTGCCAGCAGCCGTCTTAGCGGGAGGGCCCCAGATACGCAGTATTTT.

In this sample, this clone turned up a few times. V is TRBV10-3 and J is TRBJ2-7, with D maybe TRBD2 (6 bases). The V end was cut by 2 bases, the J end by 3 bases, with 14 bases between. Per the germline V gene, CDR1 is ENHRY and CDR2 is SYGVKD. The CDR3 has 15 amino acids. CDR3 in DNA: TGTGCCATCAGTGAGCCGGGGGAAGGAAACTACGAGCAGTACTTC. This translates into CAISEPGEGNYEQYF.

The CDR3 DNA is TGTGCCAGCAGCCCGGGTAGCACTAACACCGGGGAGCTGTTTTTT. It yields the protein CASSPGSTNTGELFF. V and J are TRBV7-3 and TRBJ2-2, with no clear D. Trimming pared 5 bases from V and 2 bases from J, leaving 12 bases between. The CDR3 length is 15 residues. CDR1 is SGHTA and CDR2 is FQGTGA in the germline V gene.

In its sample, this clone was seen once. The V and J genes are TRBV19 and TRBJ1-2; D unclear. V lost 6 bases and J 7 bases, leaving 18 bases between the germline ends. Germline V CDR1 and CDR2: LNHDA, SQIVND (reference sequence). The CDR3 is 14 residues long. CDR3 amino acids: CASRTSSRESGYTF. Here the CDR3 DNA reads TGTGCCAGTAGAACCTCCTCCCGGGAGAGTGGCTACACCTTC.

The CDR3 protein is CASSLHSKGYTF. In DNA, the CDR3 is TGTGCCAGCAGCTTACACTCGAAAGGCTACACCTTC. The V call is TRBV7-2, the J call TRBJ1-2; D is uncertain. This CDR3 is built from 12 residues. V lost 2 bases, J lost 8 bases, and 9 bases lay in between. CDR1 SGHTA and CDR2 FQGNSA come from the germline V gene.

The CDR3 nucleotides are TGTGCCAGTAGTATCGGTATTAGTAGGAACACTGAAGCTTTCTTT. Translation gives CASSIGISRNTEAFF. The rearrangement links TRBV19 to TRBJ1-1; D unclear. This CDR3 spans 15 amino acids. V was shortened by 3 bases and J by 1 base, with 12 bases between the two germline ends. The germline V gene encodes CDR1 LNHDA and CDR2 SQIVND (reference sequence).

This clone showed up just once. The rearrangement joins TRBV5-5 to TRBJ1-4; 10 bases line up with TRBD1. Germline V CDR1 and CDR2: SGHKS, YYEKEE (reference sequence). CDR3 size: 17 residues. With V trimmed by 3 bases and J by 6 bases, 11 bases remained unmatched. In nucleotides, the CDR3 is TGTGCCAGCAGCTCAGACAGGGGGCCTTACACCTATGAAAAACTGTTTTTT. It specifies CASSSDRGPYTYEKLFF.

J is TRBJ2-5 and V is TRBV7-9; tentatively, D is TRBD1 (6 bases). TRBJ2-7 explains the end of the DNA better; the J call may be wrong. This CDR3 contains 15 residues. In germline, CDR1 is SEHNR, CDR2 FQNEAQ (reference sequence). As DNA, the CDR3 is TGTGCCAGCAGATCAGTAGGGCAGGGGAACTACGAGCAGTACTTC. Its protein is CASRSVGQGNYEQYF.

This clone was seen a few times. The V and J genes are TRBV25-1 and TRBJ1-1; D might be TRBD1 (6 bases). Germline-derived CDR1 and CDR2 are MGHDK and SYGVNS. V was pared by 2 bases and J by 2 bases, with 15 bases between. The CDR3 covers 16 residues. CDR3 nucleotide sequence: TGTGCCAGCAGTGAAAACTTTGGCAGGGGAAACACTGAAGCTTTCTTT. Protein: CASSENFGRGNTEAFF.

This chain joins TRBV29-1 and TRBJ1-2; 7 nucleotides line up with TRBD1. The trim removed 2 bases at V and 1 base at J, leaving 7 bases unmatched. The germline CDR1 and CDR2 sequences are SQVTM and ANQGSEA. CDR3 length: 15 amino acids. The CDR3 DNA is TGCAGCGTTGAACCCGGTGGACAGGTTAACTATGGCTACACCTTC. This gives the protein CSVEPGGQVNYGYTF. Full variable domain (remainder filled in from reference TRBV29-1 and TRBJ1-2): SAVISQKPSRDICQRGTSLTIQCQVDSQVTMMFWYRQQPGQSLTLIATANQGSEATYESGFVIDKFPISRPNLTFSTLTVSNMSPEDSSIYLCSVEPGGQVNYGYTFGSGTRLTVV.

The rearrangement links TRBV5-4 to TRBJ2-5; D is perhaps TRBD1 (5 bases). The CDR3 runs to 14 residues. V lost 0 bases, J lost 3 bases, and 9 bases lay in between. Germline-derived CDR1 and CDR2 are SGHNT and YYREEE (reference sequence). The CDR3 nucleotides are TGTGCCAGCAGCTTGGTGGTCAGGGAAGAGACCCAGTACTTC. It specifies CASSLVVREETQYF.

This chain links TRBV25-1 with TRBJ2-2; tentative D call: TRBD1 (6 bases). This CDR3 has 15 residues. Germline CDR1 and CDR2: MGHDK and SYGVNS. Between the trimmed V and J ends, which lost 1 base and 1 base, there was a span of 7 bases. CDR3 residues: CASSESRGNTGELFF. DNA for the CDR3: TGTGCCAGCAGTGAATCCAGGGGGAACACCGGGGAGCTGTTTTTT.

The CDR3 sequence: CASSVAGEADTQYF. DNA for the CDR3: TGCGCCAGCAGCGTAGCGGGAGAGGCAGATACGCAGTATTTT. This chain links TRBV5-1 with TRBJ2-3; 9 nucleotides align to TRBD2. CDR1 and CDR2 (germline): SGHRS, YFSETQ. The CDR3 covers 14 residues. V lost 4 bases and J lost 4; bases outside the gene matches: 4.

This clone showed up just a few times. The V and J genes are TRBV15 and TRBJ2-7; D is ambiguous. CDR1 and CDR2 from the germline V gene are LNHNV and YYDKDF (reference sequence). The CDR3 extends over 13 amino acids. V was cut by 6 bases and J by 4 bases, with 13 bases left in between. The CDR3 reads CATSNRGQYEQYF. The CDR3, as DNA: TGTGCCACCAGTAACCGTGGGCAGTACGAGCAGTACTTC.

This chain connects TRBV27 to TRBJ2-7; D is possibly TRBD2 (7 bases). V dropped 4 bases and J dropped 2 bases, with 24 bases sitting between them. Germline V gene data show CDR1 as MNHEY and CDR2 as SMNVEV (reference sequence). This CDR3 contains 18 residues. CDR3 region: CASSYRSCGEGGAYEQYF. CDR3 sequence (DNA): TGTGCCAGCAGTTACAGGTCTTGCGGGGAGGGGGGGGCCTACGAGCAGTACTTC.

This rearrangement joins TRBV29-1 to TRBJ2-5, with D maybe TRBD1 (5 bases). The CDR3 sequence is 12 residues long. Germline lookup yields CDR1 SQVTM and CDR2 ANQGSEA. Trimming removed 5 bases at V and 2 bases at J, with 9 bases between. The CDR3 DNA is TGCAGCGTTCTGACAGTTCAAGAGACCCAGTACTTC. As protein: CSVLTVQETQYF.

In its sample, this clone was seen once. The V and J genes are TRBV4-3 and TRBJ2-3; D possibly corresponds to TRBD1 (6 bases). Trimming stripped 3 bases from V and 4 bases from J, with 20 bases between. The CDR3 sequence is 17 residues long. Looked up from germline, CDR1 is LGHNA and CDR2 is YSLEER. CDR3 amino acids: CASSQGRDTHGADTQYF. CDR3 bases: TGCGCCAGCAGCCAGGGAAGGGACACCCATGGGGCAGATACGCAGTATTTT.

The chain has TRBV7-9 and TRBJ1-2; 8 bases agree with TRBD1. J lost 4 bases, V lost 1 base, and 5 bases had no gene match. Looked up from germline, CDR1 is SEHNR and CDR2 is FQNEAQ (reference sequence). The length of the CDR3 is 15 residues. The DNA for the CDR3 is TGTGCCAGCAGCTTAGTAGGCACAGGGGGCTATGGCTACACCTTC. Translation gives CASSLVGTGGYGYTF.